In its sample, the clone carrying this T cell receptor beta chain was seen many times. Its cognate antigen is unknown. The entry originates in a study of regulatory T cells in long-lasting Graves disease. Researchers made TCR beta libraries by using iRepertoire HTBI primers and running Arm-PCR on CDR3 regions. MiXCR, applied by TCRdb to the multiplex PCR reads, yields one record per CDR3 protein. The data show about 440,000 distinct CDR3 sequences, about 15% seen once. Time point meaning: newly diagnosed GD, antithyroid drugs for less than 3 months. Generation of the TCR library employed RNA extracted from PBMCs. An endocrinology department in Xi'an, China, recruited the patients. The study, taken as a whole, reports: It was peripheral blood alone, not thyroid tissue, that was studied.

Germline CDR1 and CDR2: SGHNT and YYREEE (reference sequence). The CDR3 spans 15 residues. Trimming cost V 0 bases and J 4 bases, with 13 bases left between them. The sample was also linked to a second study, of T cells in Graves' hyperthyroidism and ophthalmopathy.

Sample: peripheral blood mononuclear cells (PBMCs), taken at new diagnosis, from a patient treated with antithyroid drugs. The chain employs TRBV5-4 and TRBJ1-1; the D is unclear. The sequence derives from a woman in her twenties or thirties with Graves disease. In DNA, the CDR3 is TGTGCCAGCAGCTTGGCCCCCGGGCTGCGCACTGAAGCTTTCTTT. It yields the protein CASSLAPGLRTEAFF.